This T cell receptor (beta chain) was sequenced during a study of blood T cell repertoires in COVID-19. Study overall: Acute-phase and convalescent COVID-19 samples originated in the United States, Italy and Spain. Sources were T cells, B-cell-depleted T cells, or PBMCs; the material itself was cDNA or gDNA.

The germline CDR1 and CDR2 sequences are DFQATT and SNEGSKA (reference sequence). Trimming shortened V by 3 bases and J by 8 bases, and 14 bases separated the two germline ends. This CDR3 is built from 13 residues. As originally analysed: It was from reference gene primer amplification that nucleated cell counts were estimated. TCRdb's copy holds only in-frame clones and misses some; the assay was immunoSEQ multiplex PCR. V and J calls and clone size are those listed in that table; D and trimming were worked out from the DNA. The table records approximately 200,000 clones, about 88% of them present only once.

This TCR came from a man in his 70s with acute or convalescent COVID-19. The sequenced material came from peripheral blood. The J gene is TRBJ2-1, the V gene TRBV20-1; perhaps TRBD2 as D (6 bases). The CDR3 DNA reads as TGCAGTGCTAGTGGTTGGGGAGGCCATGAGCAGTTCTTC. Translated: CSASGWGGHEQFF.